Below, 20 T cell receptor beta chains from the same sample are listed, as sequenced in a study of T cells after somatic rescue of genetic block. Method: immunoSEQ multiplex PCR; TCRdb's copy keeps in-frame clones and lacks some. This table holds under 150,000 clones, over 80% found once. Sequenced input: peripheral blood mononuclear cells (PBMCs). The receptors were sampled from a young woman.

The gene calls are TRBV5-1 and TRBJ2-2, with TRBD1 as a possible D gene (5 bases). Trimming left V 4 bases short and J 6 bases short, with 10 bases between. Germline CDR1 is SGHRS and CDR2 is YFSETQ. The CDR3 totals 13 residues. The chain's CDR3 is CASSTSGSGELFF. The DNA for the CDR3 is TGCGCCAGCAGCACCTCAGGGTCCGGGGAGCTGTTTTTT.

The gene calls are TRBV19 and TRBJ1-2; 8 bases are shared with TRBD1. From germline, CDR1 is LNHDA and CDR2 SQIVND (reference sequence). J lost 0 bases, V lost 11 bases, and 5 bases had no gene match. CDR3 length: 13 residues. CDR3 nucleotides: TGTGCCCTCTGGACAGGGACTAACTATGGCTACACCTTC. Its translation: CALWTGTNYGYTF.

The genes are TRBV11-1 and TRBJ2-3; the D gene is possibly TRBD1 (5 bases). CDR3 length equals 13 residues. Trimming shortened V by 1 base and J by 7 bases, and 9 bases separated the two germline ends. CDR1 is SGHAT, CDR2 FQDESV, per germline (reference sequence). This CDR3 is CASSLGGFNTQYF. Here the CDR3 DNA reads TGTGCCAGCAGCTTAGGGGGCTTTAATACGCAGTATTTT.

The V and J genes are TRBV10-3 and TRBJ2-2, with 8 bases fitting TRBD1. The CDR3 runs to 15 residues. J lost 3 bases, V lost 8 bases, and 8 bases had no gene match. The germline CDR1 and CDR2 sequences are ENHRY and SYGVKD. CDR3 region: CAILADRGDTGELFF. DNA of the CDR3: TGTGCCATCTTGGCCGACAGGGGTGACACCGGGGAGCTGTTTTTT.

The genes are TRBV6-5 and TRBJ1-2; 9 positions agree with TRBD1. The junction had 8 bases not matched to a gene; V was cut back by 0 bases and J by 6 bases. CDR1 and CDR2 from the germline V gene are MNHEY and SVGAGI. The CDR3 covers 16 residues. CDR3 in DNA: TGTGCCAGCAGTTACTCCGACGGGGACAGGGTAGATGGCTACACCTTC. This translates into CASSYSDGDRVDGYTF.

This clone was found once. This chain uses TRBV28 with TRBJ2-5, with TRBD2 matching 7 bases. This CDR3 is built from 14 residues. The V gene end was trimmed by 2 bases and the J gene end by 5 bases; junction bases not matched to a gene: 5. From germline, CDR1 is MDHEN and CDR2 SYDVKM. CDR3 nucleotide sequence: TGTGCCAGCAGTTTAGGTCTAGCGGCTGAGACCCAGTACTTC. It codes for CASSLGLAAETQYF. Based on the CDR3 plus reference TRBV28 and TRBJ2-5, the full variable domain is DVKVTQSSRYLVKRTGEKVFLECVQDMDHENMFWYRQDPGLGLRLIYFSYDVKMKEKGDIPEGYSVSREKKERFSLILESASTNQTSMYLCASSLGLAAETQYFGPGTRLLVL.

In this sample, this clone turned up once. The genes are TRBV5-1 and TRBJ1-1; TRBD1 matches 7 bases. Trimming took 4 bases from V and 1 from J; bases not matched to a gene: 4. From germline, CDR1 is SGHRS and CDR2 YFSETQ. CDR3 length equals 14 residues. CDR3 amino acids: CASSPDRRNTEAFF. The CDR3 DNA sequence: TGCGCCAGCAGCCCGGACAGGCGGAACACTGAAGCTTTCTTT.

This chain connects TRBV27 to TRBJ2-7; 7 nucleotides line up with TRBD2. Trimming cost V 1 base and J 4 bases; bases outside gene matches: 10. Germline loops: CDR1 MNHEY, CDR2 SMNVEV (reference sequence). This CDR3 has 16 residues. The CDR3 coding sequence is TGTGCCAGCAGTTTATTTTGGGCGGGGGTAGCGTACGAGCAGTACTTC. This gives the protein CASSLFWAGVAYEQYF.

V is TRBV5-6 and J is TRBJ2-7; TRBD1 is a possible D gene (6 bases). This CDR3 has 16 amino acids. With 4 bases removed from V and 0 bases from J, the gap between germline ends came to 17 bases. CDR1 SGHDT and CDR2 YYEEEE come from the germline V gene. The CDR3 region is CASSEQGKGSSYEQYF. CDR3 sequence (DNA): TGTGCCAGCAGCGAACAGGGAAAGGGTAGCTCCTACGAGCAGTACTTC. The variable domain in full, completed from reference TRBV5-6 and TRBJ2-7, reads DAGVTQSPTHLIKTRGQQVTLRCSPKSGHDTVSWYQQALGQGPQFIFQYYEEEERQRGNFPDRFSGHQFPNYSSELNVNALLLGDSALYLCASSEQGKGSSYEQYFGPGTRLTVT.

The chain joins TRBV28 to TRBJ2-7; D remains ambiguous. Germline V lookup: CDR1 MDHEN, CDR2 SYDVKM. The CDR3 spans 14 residues. Trimming removed 3 bases at V and 1 base at J, with 10 bases between. CDR3 in DNA: TGTGCCAGCAGTTTGCAGGACCTATCCTACGAGCAGTACTTC. Protein product: CASSLQDLSYEQYF.

The chain combines TRBV2 with TRBJ1-2, with 8 bases aligning to TRBD1. This CDR3 comprises 12 residues. The V gene end was trimmed by 4 bases and the J gene end by 8 bases; junction bases not matched to a gene: 3. Germline V CDR1 and CDR2: SNHLY, FYNNEI. CDR3 residues: CASSVRTGGYTF. CDR3 sequence (DNA): TGTGCCAGCAGTGTAAGGACAGGGGGCTACACCTTC.

The CDR3 loop is CASSRLDGSYEQYF. CDR3 bases: TGTGCCAGCAGCCGACTGGACGGGTCCTACGAGCAGTACTTC. The chain combines TRBV7-9 with TRBJ2-7; no firm D call. V was trimmed by 5 bases and J by 1 base, leaving 12 bases between them. CDR1 SEHNR and CDR2 FQNEAQ come from the germline V gene (reference sequence). The CDR3 is 14 amino acids.

This clone was observed a handful of times. V gene TRBV6-4 combines with J gene TRBJ2-3, with 7 nucleotides matching TRBD1. J gave up 4 bases and V 6 bases, and 7 bases lay outside the gene matches. The CDR3 sequence is 14 residues long. Germline V gives CDR1 MRHNA, CDR2 SNTAGT. The CDR3 DNA sequence: TGTGCCAGCAGCCCAGGACAGGCCGCAGATACGCAGTATTTT. The encoded protein is CASSPGQAADTQYF.

This sequence joins TRBV7-6 and TRBJ1-1; D not resolved. Germline CDR1 reads SGHVS; CDR2 reads FNYEAQ. Trimming stripped 0 bases from V and 0 bases from J, with 29 bases between. This CDR3 region has 22 residues. The CDR3 here is CASSLASLSQVSFHRLNTEAFF. For the CDR3, the DNA is TGTGCCAGCAGCTTAGCGAGTTTAAGTCAGGTCTCTTTCCACCGACTGAACACTGAAGCTTTCTTT.

This chain links TRBV11-2 with TRBJ2-5, with D possibly being TRBD2 (6 bases). CDR3 length equals 17 residues. With 1 base removed from V and 4 bases from J, the gap between germline ends came to 19 bases. Germline assignment: CDR1 SGHAT and CDR2 FQNNGV. The CDR3 DNA follows: TGTGCCAGCAGCTTAGTTATACTAAGTGGGGGGAGAGAGACCCAGTACTTC. It yields the protein CASSLVILSGGRETQYF.

The chain links TRBV29-1 to TRBJ2-5; D not resolved. V lost 3 bases and J lost 0, with 8 bases in between. Germline lookup yields CDR1 SQVTM and CDR2 ANQGSEA. The CDR3 has 13 amino acids. CDR3 region: CSVERINQETQYF. In DNA, the CDR3 is TGCAGCGTTGAGAGGATAAACCAAGAGACCCAGTACTTC.

This clone was observed once. The chain uses TRBV7-2 and TRBJ2-5, with 11 bases identical to TRBD2. The CDR3 has 16 residues. CDR1 and CDR2 (germline): SGHTA, FQGNSA. After removal of 5 bases from V and 4 bases from J, the junction contained 9 bases not matched to a gene. The DNA of the CDR3 is TGTGCCAGCAGCCAAAATAGCGGGGGGGCAGGAGAGACCCAGTACTTC. Translation gives CASSQNSGGAGETQYF.

This clone turned up a few times. This chain links TRBV19 with TRBJ1-1; D is possibly TRBD1 (5 bases). CDR3 length equals 13 residues. Germline values: CDR1 LNHDA, CDR2 SQIVND (reference sequence). Trimming pared 6 bases from V and 8 bases from J, leaving 16 bases between. Here the CDR3 reads CASRPGTSREAFF. The CDR3 DNA sequence: TGTGCCAGTAGACCCGGGACTTCTCGCGAAGCTTTCTTT.

The V gene is TRBV11-2, the J gene TRBJ2-2; the D is unclear. V lost 5 bases to trimming and J lost 2 bases, with 6 bases between them. Germline CDR1 SGHAT, CDR2 FQNNGV. This CDR3 has 13 residues. The CDR3 region has the DNA TGTGCCAGCAGCAACACAAACACCGGGGAGCTGTTTTTT. Amino acid sequence: CASSNTNTGELFF.

The rearrangement uses TRBV2 and TRBJ2-5; TRBD1 matches at 7 bases. The ends lost 10 bases at V and 4 bases at J; junction bases unmatched: 24. The CDR3 has 18 residues. Germline V gene sequence: CDR1 SNHLY, CDR2 FYNNEI. DNA of the CDR3: TGTGCCAAAGCATTCCGTCGACAGGGCGGTTATGCTACAGAGACCCAGTACTTC. Translated, it gives CAKAFRRQGGYATETQYF.